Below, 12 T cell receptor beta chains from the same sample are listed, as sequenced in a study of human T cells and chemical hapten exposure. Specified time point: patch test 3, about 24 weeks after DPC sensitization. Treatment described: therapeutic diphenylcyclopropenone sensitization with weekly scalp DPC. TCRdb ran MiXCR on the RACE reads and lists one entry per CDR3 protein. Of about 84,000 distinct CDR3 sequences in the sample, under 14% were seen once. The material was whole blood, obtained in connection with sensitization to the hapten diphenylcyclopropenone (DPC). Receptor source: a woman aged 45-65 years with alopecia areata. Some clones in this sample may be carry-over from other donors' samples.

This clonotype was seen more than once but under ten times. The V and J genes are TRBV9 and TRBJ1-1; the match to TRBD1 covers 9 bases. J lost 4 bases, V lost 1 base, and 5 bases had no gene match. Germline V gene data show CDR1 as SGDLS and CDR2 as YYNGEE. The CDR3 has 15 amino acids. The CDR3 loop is CASSVSGTGSTEAFF. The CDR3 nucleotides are TGTGCCAGCAGCGTATCCGGGACAGGGAGCACTGAAGCTTTCTTT.

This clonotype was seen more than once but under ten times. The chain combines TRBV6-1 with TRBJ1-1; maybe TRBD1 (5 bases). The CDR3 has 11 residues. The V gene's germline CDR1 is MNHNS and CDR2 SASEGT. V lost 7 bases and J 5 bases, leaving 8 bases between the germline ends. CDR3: CASKGMTEAFF. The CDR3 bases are TGTGCCAGCAAGGGGATGACTGAAGCTTTCTTT.

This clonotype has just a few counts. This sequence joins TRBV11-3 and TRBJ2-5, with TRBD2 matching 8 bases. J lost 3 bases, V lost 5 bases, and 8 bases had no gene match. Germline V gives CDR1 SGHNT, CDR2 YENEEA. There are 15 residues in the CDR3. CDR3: CASSGGTSLEETQYF. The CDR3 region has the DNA TGTGCCAGCAGCGGGGGGACTAGTCTGGAAGAGACCCAGTACTTC.

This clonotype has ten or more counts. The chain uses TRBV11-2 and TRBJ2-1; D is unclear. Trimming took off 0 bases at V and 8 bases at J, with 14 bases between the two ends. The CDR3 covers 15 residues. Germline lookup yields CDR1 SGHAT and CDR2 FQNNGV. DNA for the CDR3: TGTGCCAGCAGCTTAGATCTCGTTATCGTGGATGAGCAGTTCTTC. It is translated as CASSLDLVIVDEQFF.

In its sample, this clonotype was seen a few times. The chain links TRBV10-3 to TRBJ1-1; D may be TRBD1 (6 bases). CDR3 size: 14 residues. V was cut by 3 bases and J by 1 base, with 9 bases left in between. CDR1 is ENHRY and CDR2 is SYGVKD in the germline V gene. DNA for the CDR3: TGTGCCATCAGTGATACAGGGCGGAACACTGAAGCTTTCTTT. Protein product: CAISDTGRNTEAFF.

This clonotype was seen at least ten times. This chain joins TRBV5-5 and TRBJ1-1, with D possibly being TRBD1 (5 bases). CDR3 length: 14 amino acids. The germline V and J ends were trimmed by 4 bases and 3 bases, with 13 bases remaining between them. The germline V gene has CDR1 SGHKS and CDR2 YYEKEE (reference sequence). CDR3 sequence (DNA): TGTGCCAGCAGCAGGGGACCTCCGGACACTGAAGCTTTCTTT. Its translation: CASSRGPPDTEAFF.

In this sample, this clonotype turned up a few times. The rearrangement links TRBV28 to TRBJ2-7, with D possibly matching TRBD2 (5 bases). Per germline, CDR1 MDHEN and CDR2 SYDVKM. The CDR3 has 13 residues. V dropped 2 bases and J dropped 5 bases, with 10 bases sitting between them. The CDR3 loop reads CASSLSASHEQYF. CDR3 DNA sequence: TGTGCCAGCAGTTTAAGTGCTAGCCACGAGCAGTACTTC.

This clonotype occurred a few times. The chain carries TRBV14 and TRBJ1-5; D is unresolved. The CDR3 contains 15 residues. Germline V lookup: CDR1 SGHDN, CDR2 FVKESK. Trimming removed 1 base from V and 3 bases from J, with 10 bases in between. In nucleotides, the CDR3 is TGTGCCAGCAGCCAAGGGACTGGGGTCAATCAGCCCCAGCATTTT. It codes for CASSQGTGVNQPQHF. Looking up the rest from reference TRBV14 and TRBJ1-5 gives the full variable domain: EAGVTQFPSHSVIEKGQTVTLRCDPISGHDNLYWYRRVMGKEIKFLLHFVKESKQDESGMPNNRFLAERTGGTYSTLKVQPAELEDSGVYFCASSQGTGVNQPQHFGDGTRLSIL.

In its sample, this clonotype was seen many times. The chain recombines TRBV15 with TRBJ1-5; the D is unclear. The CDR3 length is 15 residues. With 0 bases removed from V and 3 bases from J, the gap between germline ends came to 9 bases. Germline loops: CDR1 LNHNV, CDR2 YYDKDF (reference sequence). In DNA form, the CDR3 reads TGTGCCACCAGCAGAGATCAAGGTGTCAATCAGCCCCAGCATTTT. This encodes CATSRDQGVNQPQHF.

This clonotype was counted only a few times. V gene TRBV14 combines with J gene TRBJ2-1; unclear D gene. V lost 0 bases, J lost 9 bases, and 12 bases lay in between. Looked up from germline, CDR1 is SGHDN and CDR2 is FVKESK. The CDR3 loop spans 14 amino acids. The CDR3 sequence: CASSQEAGFSEQFF. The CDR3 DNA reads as TGTGCCAGCAGCCAAGAAGCCGGTTTCAGTGAGCAGTTCTTC.

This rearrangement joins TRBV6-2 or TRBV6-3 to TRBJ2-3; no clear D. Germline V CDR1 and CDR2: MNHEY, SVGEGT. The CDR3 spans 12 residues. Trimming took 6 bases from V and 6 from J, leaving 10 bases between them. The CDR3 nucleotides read TGTGCCAGCAGCCGCGACGGGGATACGCAGTATTTT. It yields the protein CASSRDGDTQYF.

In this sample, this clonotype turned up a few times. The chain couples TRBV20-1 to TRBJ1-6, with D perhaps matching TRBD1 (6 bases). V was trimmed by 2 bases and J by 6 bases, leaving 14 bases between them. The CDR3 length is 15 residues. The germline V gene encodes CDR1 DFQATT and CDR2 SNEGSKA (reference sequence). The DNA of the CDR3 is TGCAGTGCTAGAACCGAGACAGGTGCTAATTCACCCCTCCACTTT. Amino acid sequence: CSARTETGANSPLHF.